This T cell receptor (beta chain) was found in a study of blood T cell repertoires in COVID-19. In Seattle, patients joined the study during active infection and were tracked longitudinally. Some clones are missing from TCRdb's copy, which holds only in-frame ones; the method was immunoSEQ multiplex PCR. The sample contains approximately 60,000 clones, around 73% of which appear only once. This clone came up once. The CDR3 has 16 amino acids. CDR1 is SNHLY and CDR2 is FYNNEI in the germline V gene. The V gene end was trimmed by 4 bases and the J gene end by 4 bases; junction bases not matched to a gene: 6.

This TCR came from a man aged 60 to 75 with COVID-19, enrolled during active disease. V and J are TRBV2 and TRBJ2-1, with 11 bases that match TRBD2. The sample consisted of peripheral blood. The CDR3 region has the DNA TGTGCCAGCAGTGGCGGTTTAGCGGGAGGGTACAATGAGCAGTTCTTC. Amino acid sequence: CASSGGLAGGYNEQFF.